In its sample, the clone carrying this T cell receptor beta chain was seen a few times. Its target is unknown. This specimen belongs to a study of blood T cells in healthy people across ages. The CDR3 contains 12 residues. Germline values: CDR1 MNHNY, CDR2 SVGAGI (reference sequence). Deletions cut 8 bases from V and 10 bases from J, with 15 bases between. Study-wide points: Aged donors had fewer naive CD4+ cells and lower diversity than long-lived donors.

Alongside a J-beta primer mix, a sample-barcoded 5' primer served in a second PCR lasting roughly 6 to 11 cycles. Template switching added a 12-random-nucleotide identifier to every cDNA molecule. TCRdb called the 5' RACE reads again in MiXCR, with one record for every CDR3 protein. The repertoire consists of about 1.8 million distinct CDR3 sequences, with around 48% occurring once and the leading ten covering approximately 2.1%. There were healthy Caucasian individuals from Russia, aged about 6 to 90, serving as donors. The receptor comes from a woman aged 35 to 49 in good health. The chain joins TRBV6-6 to TRBJ2-1; D tentatively fits TRBD1 or TRBD2 (6 bases each). Sequencing was performed on blood. The DNA of the CDR3 is TGTGCCAGCGCTGAGGGGGGTGGCGAGCAGTTCTTC. It translates to CASAEGGGEQFF.